This is a list of T cell receptor beta chains from one sample in a study of blood T cell repertoires in COVID-19. Sequenced by immunoSEQ multiplex PCR; TCRdb stores in-frame clones only, minus some. The sample carries roughly 78,000 clones, approximately 82% recorded once. The source material was peripheral blood. These receptors were obtained from a woman of 80 years or more with acute or convalescent COVID-19. Each CDR3 is given with its conserved first and last residue. Clone sizes are given selectively: once, few, many, or a class where the clone is expanded.

V	size	J	CDR3
TRBV19	-	TRBJ1-1	CASSDRNTEAFF
TRBV6-5	-	TRBJ2-1	CASSPRAGLQDEQFF
TRBV19	-	TRBJ1-2	CASSPRGQGAKDYGYTF
TRBV3-1/TRBV3-2	-	TRBJ1-2	CASSHLVGAASYGYTF
TRBV19	-	TRBJ1-1	CASSIVRGRLPRDTEAFF
TRBV9	-	TRBJ2-5	CASSVVSGRQETQYF
TRBV24-1	-	TRBJ2-1	CATRPGTGVGNEQFF
TRBV10-3	-	TRBJ2-1	CAISATSGAYNEQFF
TRBV12-5	-	TRBJ2-7	CASGLAGRDTGEQYF
TRBV3-1/TRBV3-2	-	TRBJ1-1	CASSHPAGTGNTEAFF
TRBV5-1	-	TRBJ1-1	CASSFNSVGGLNTEAFF
TRBV7-9	-	TRBJ2-7	CASSFLFPETSGDYEQYF
TRBV4-1	-	TRBJ2-5	CASSQGTSGGAETQYF
TRBV2	-	TRBJ1-1	CASMQFTEAFF
TRBV12-3/TRBV12-4	-	TRBJ1-2	CASRKTEYGYTF
TRBV10-3	-	TRBJ2-1	CATARTSGNNEQFF
TRBV21-1	-	TRBJ2-1	CASSKATGVLSNEQFF
TRBV7-9	few	TRBJ1-3	CASSPRRGNTIYF
TRBV2	-	TRBJ1-2	CASSEWYGTSGYTF
TRBV7-6	-	TRBJ2-3	CASSSTSGGASTDTQYF
TRBV3-1/TRBV3-2	-	TRBJ1-5	CASRQGNSNQPQHF
TRBV18	-	TRBJ2-1	CASSAGQGTYNEQFF
TRBV2	-	TRBJ1-2	CASTNGYGYTF
TRBV3-1/TRBV3-2	-	TRBJ1-2	CASSQLPETGGYTF
TRBV7-3	-	TRBJ2-2	CASSFSRDTGELFF
TRBV13	few	TRBJ2-7	CASSASGVFRQVAEQYF
TRBV5-1	-	TRBJ1-1	CASSLQGMNTEAFF
TRBV29-1	-	TRBJ1-1	CSVEEGADSEAFF
TRBV12-3/TRBV12-4	-	TRBJ2-7	CASSTGGYEQYF
TRBV5-6	-	TRBJ1-2	CASSLLRKDGYTF
TRBV6-5	-	TRBJ2-2	CASRRTSDTGELFF
TRBV9	-	TRBJ2-3	CASSRGVSGANTDTQYF
TRBV2	-	TRBJ1-3	CASSGILGLRSGNTIYF
TRBV3-1/TRBV3-2	-	TRBJ1-1	CASSPMAQKYTEAFF
TRBV5-4	-	TRBJ1-1	CASSLYAGGETEAFF
TRBV3-1/TRBV3-2	-	TRBJ1-2	CASTILGGNHYGYTF
TRBV7-9	-	TRBJ2-5	CASSFRDQETQYF
TRBV19	-	TRBJ1-3	CASSIWESSGNTIYF
TRBV30	many	TRBJ2-2	CARDRESIAGELFF
TRBV24-1	-	TRBJ2-5	CATSDFRGFGQETQYF
TRBV5-4	-	TRBJ2-7	CASSPSGPSYEQYF
TRBV30	-	TRBJ1-2	CAWSVWQANYGYTF
TRBV7-2	-	TRBJ1-1	CASSLELRGWTEAFF
TRBV12-3/TRBV12-4	-	TRBJ1-2	CASSFVGGYTF
TRBV27	few	TRBJ1-5	CASSPWGRDQPQHF
TRBV14	few	TRBJ2-7	CASSQAGDRGNF
TRBV6-1	-	TRBJ2-7	CASSERRDRKLYEQYF
TRBV14	once	TRBJ1-4	CASSPRWGQGALNEKLFF
TRBV11-2	-	TRBJ2-3	CASSPAAPSTDTQYF
TRBV6-6	-	TRBJ2-3	CASSSSGRGTDTQYF
TRBV30	-	TRBJ1-6	CAWGTESTFSPLHF